This TCR beta chain is drawn from a study of Ad26.COV2.S vaccination and SARS-CoV-2 variants. Method: immunoSEQ multiplex PCR; TCRdb's copy keeps in-frame clones and lacks some. The sample lists roughly 380,000 clones; around 90% were seen once. The CDR3 sequence is 12 residues long. Trimming took off 2 bases at V and 0 bases at J, with 4 bases between the two ends. Germline assignment: CDR1 GTSNPN and CDR2 SVGIG (reference sequence). The treatment denotes: about 20 received Ad26.COV2.S at low or high dose, single or two shots; five or six received placebo; per-sample allocation not given. At day 63 after the first vaccine or placebo injection, samples were drawn. Study-wide points: For non-spike TCRs, breadth in vaccine recipients resembled that in placebo recipients.

Worth noting for this clone: The antigen is undetermined.

This clonotype was sampled from a person aged 18-60 years who received the Ad26.COV2.S COVID-19 vaccine or a placebo. The chain joins TRBV30 to TRBJ1-2; the D is unclear. The specimen comprised peripheral blood, sampled in a trial of Ad26.COV2.S vaccine versus placebo. Written as DNA, the CDR3 is TGTGCCTGGAGTCCGTCTAACTATGGCTACACCTTC. Translation: CAWSPSNYGYTF.